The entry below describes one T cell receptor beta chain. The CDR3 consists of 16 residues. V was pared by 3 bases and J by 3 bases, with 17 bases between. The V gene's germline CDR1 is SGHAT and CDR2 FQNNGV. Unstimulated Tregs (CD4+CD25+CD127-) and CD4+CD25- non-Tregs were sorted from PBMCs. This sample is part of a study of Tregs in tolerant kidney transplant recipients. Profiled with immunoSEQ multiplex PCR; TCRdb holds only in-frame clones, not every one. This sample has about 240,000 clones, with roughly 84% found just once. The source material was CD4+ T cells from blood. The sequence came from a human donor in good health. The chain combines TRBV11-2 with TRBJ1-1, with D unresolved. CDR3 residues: CASSFLGWAGDTEAFF. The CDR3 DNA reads TGTGCCAGCAGCTTCCTAGGGTGGGCGGGAGACACTGAAGCTTTCTTT.